Described below is a single T cell receptor (beta chain) sequence and its context. Source study methods: From reference gene primer amplification, estimates of nucleated cell counts were derived. The assay was immunoSEQ multiplex PCR, and TCRdb's table has in-frame clones only and misses some. The DNA was the basis for D and trimming; V, J and clone size are from that table. This table holds a few hundred thousand clones, roughly 85% found once. Per the germline V gene, CDR1 is GTSNPN and CDR2 is SVGIG (reference sequence). This CDR3 comprises 13 residues. Trimming left V 4 bases short and J 3 bases short, with 12 bases between. The data belong to a study of blood T cell repertoires in COVID-19. Looking at the study overall: Sites across the United States, Italy and Spain contributed samples from acute and convalescent COVID-19. T cells, B-cell-depleted T cells, or PBMCs supplied cDNA or gDNA.

The sequencing input was peripheral blood. V usage is TRBV30 and J usage is TRBJ1-1, with D possibly being TRBD1 (6 bases). The source of this sequence is a woman under 30 who had recovered from COVID-19. CDR3 residues: CAWTDSQDTEAFF. As DNA, the CDR3 is TGTGCCTGGACGGACAGTCAGGACACTGAAGCTTTCTTT.